The present T cell receptor beta chain was sequenced within a study of OX40 agonist ivuxolimab in advanced cancers. On the study more broadly: Dose-escalation subjects each had hepatocellular carcinoma, melanoma, renal cell or head and neck cancer. Study findings and constraints: With doses of 0.1-3.0 mg/kg, partial responders showed among the lowest clonal expansion. Blood T cells, both CD4+ and CD8+, expanded clonally by week 6 at 0.1 to 3.0 mg/kg.

On this clone: Its cognate antigen is unknown.

Germline V lookup: CDR1 MDHEN, CDR2 SYDVKM. The CDR3 is 15 residues long. The J segment lost 5 bases and the V segment lost 1 base, leaving 5 bases of the junction unmatched. Repertoires were generated with immunoSEQ multiplex PCR, while TCRdb's copy carries only in-frame clones and drops some. The data hold some 30,000 clones, with roughly 84% observed a single time. The investigators sampled blood at baseline, at cycle 4 day 1, and at cycle 7 day 1. The material was CD4+ or CD8+ T cells sorted from blood, obtained in a trial of the OX40 agonist ivuxolimab. The origin of this receptor is an adult with an advanced solid tumor such as melanoma, head and neck, liver or kidney cancer. The chain links TRBV28 to TRBJ2-4, with 7 positions matching TRBD1. The CDR3 bases are TGTGCCAGCAGTTTATTTAGGACAGGTGAAAACATTCAGTACTTC. It specifies CASSLFRTGENIQYF.